The TCR beta chain described here comes from a study of T cell responses to AZD1222 COVID-19 vaccine. Study results and limitations: Spike-specific TCR breadth and depth grew following two AZD1222 doses. Only a handful of AZD1222 recipients, several in all, had baseline seropositivity. Spike was spanned by vaccine-associated CD4 TCRs, with dominance at 160-218 and 743-854.

This clone came up once. Its antigen remains unidentified. The CDR3 loop spans 13 amino acids. The germline gives CDR1 SGHTA, CDR2 FQGNSA. V dropped 5 bases and J dropped 4 bases, with 11 bases sitting between them. Using immunoSEQ multiplex PCR, the repertoire was profiled, and TCRdb retains in-frame clones only, with some absent. This table holds around 140,000 clones, 80% to 95% found once. The chain uses TRBV7-2 and TRBJ1-1; TRBD1 might be the D (5 bases). Here the sequenced sample was peripheral blood, taken 28 days after the second AZD1222 dose. The receptor was isolated from an adult who received the AZD1222 COVID-19 vaccine. Here the CDR3 reads CASSVGVSTEAFF. The CDR3 coding sequence is TGTGCCAGCAGCGTAGGGGTTAGCACTGAAGCTTTCTTT.